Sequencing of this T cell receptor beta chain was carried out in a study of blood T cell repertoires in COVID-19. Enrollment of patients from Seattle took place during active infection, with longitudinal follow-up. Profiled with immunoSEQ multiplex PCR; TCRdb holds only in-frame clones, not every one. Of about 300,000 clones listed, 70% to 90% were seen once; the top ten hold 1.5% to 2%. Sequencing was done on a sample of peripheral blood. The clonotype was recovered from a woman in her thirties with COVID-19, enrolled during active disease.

As DNA, the CDR3 is TGTGCCAGCAGCCACCCCGTTGGGCTAGCGGGGGGGCACTACAATGAGCAGTTCTTC. It specifies CASSHPVGLAGGHYNEQFF. The chain joins TRBV3-1 (or the pseudogene TRBV3-2) to TRBJ2-1, with TRBD2 identical over 12 bases. V shed 3 bases, J shed 3 bases, and the junction held 12 bases outside the gene matches. The CDR3 length is 19 residues. Germline CDR1 and CDR2: LGHDT and YNNKEL (reference sequence).